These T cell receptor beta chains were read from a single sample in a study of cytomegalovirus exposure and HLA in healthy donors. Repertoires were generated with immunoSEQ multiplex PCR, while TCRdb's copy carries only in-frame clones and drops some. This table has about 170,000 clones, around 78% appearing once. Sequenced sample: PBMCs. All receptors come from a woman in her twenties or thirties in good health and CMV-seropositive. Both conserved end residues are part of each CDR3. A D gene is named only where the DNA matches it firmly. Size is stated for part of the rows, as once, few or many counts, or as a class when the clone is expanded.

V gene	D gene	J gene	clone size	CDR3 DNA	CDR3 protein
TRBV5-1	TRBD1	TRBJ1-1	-	TGCGCCAGCAGTATAAAGGACAGGGGTCTGAACACTGAAGCTTTCTTT	CASSIKDRGLNTEAFF
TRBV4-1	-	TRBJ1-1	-	TGCGCCAGCAGCCAAGTAGATTTGAACACTGAAGCTTTCTTT	CASSQVDLNTEAFF
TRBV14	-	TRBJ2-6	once	TGTGCCAGCAGCCCCTCCCGGGGGTCCCTCTCTGGGGCCAACGTCCTGACTTTC	CASSPSRGSLSGANVLTF
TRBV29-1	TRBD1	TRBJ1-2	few	TGCAGCGTTGCAACAGGGGGCGACTATGGCTACACCTTC	CSVATGGDYGYTF
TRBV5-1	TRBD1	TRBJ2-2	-	TGCGCCAGCGAGGGACAGTCTACCGGGGAGCTGTTTTTT	CASEGQSTGELFF
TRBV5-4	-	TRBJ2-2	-	TGTGCCAGCAGCAGGGGCGAAAACACCGGGGAGCTGTTTTTT	CASSRGENTGELFF
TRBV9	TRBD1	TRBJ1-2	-	TGTGCCAGCAAGGGGGCAGACTTAAGCTATGGCTACACCTTC	CASKGADLSYGYTF
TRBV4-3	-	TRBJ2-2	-	TGCGCCAGCAGCCAAGATCTGGGCAGGGTCACCGGGGAGCTGTTTTTT	CASSQDLGRVTGELFF
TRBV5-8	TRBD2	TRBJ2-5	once	TGTGCCAGCAGCGCCGGGACTAGTTTTGTGGAGACCCAGTACTTC	CASSAGTSFVETQYF
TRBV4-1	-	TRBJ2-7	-	TGCGCCAGCAGCCAAGCGGCCAGGGAATACACCTACGAGCAGTACTTC	CASSQAAREYTYEQYF
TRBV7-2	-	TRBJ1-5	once	TGTGCCAGCAGCTTATCAGGCAATCAGCCCCAGCATTTT	CASSLSGNQPQHF
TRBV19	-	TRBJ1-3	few	TGTGCCAGTAGCCGGGGACATTTTTCTGGAAACACCATATATTTT	CASSRGHFSGNTIYF
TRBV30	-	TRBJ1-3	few	TGTGCCTGGAGAATGGCAGCTGGAAACACCATATATTTT	CAWRMAAGNTIYF
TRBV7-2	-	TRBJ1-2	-	TGTGCCAGCAGCTTAGACATCTCTGGCTACACCTTC	CASSLDISGYTF
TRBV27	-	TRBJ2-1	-	TGTGCCAGCAGTTTATCAGGCGGGGTCCGGGATGAGCAGTTCTTC	CASSLSGGVRDEQFF
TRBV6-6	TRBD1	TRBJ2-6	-	TGCGCCACCGACAGGGCAGGGTCCTCTGGGGCCAACGTCCTGACTTTC	CATDRAGSSGANVLTF
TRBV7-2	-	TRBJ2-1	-	TGTGCCAGCAGCTCGAGCTCCTACAATGAGCAGTTCTTC	CASSSSSYNEQFF